This T cell receptor (beta chain) comes out of a study of cytomegalovirus exposure and HLA in healthy donors. Study-level findings and limits: HLA restriction was apparent for most CMV-associated TCR beta chains in a later analysis.

On this clone itself: The antigen is unknown.

PCR amplification relied on 60 Vbeta primers (plus 13 Jbeta primers). Original data processing: Approximately 78 million unique TCR beta chains, approximately 11 million of them shared, were counted by a later analysis. Only in-frame clones appear in the TCRdb table, and some are missing; sequencing was by immunoSEQ multiplex PCR. That table supplies the V and J calls and clone size; D and trimming were determined from the DNA. The sample lists around 170,000 clones; 70% to 80% were seen once. The clonotype was recovered from a woman aged 40 to 55 in good health and CMV-seronegative. The sequenced material came from PBMCs.

The chain's CDR3 is CSAKGGTDYGYTF. The CDR3 DNA reads as TGCAGCGCAAAGGGCGGGACAGATTATGGCTACACCTTC. The J gene is TRBJ1-2, the V gene TRBV29-1, with 7 bases that match TRBD1. This CDR3 contains 13 residues. J lost 5 bases, V lost 7 bases, and 10 bases had no gene match. Germline assignment: CDR1 SQVTM and CDR2 ANQGSEA. Full variable domain (rest looked up from reference TRBV29-1 and TRBJ1-2): SAVISQKPSRDICQRGTSLTIQCQVDSQVTMMFWYRQQPGQSLTLIATANQGSEATYESGFVIDKFPISRPNLTFSTLTVSNMSPEDSSIYLCSAKGGTDYGYTFGSGTRLTVV.